The clone carrying this T cell receptor beta chain has only one observation. Its cognate antigen is unknown. Sequencing was performed with immunoSEQ multiplex PCR; in TCRdb, only in-frame clones are kept and a portion is missing. This sample yields approximately 92,000 clones, of which roughly four fifths are seen a single time; roughly 25% belongs to the top ten. The sample comes from a study of cytotoxic CD8 clonotypes in ibrutinib-treated CLL. The wider study: After median about 5.5 years, approximately 14 stayed in remission, about twelve progressed; responses about 24 partial, 2 complete. Study conclusions and caveats: Clonality was elevated at ibrutinib response and had returned toward baseline at progression. While tracking circulating CD8+ T-cell counts, baseline clonality exceeded that of age-matched healthy donors. Public clonotypes proved infrequent, and on treatment they shrank or remained steady.

With V trimmed by 5 bases and J by 6 bases, 8 bases remained unmatched. Germline CDR1 is SGHRS and CDR2 is YFSETQ. The CDR3 runs 15 residues. This rearrangement joins TRBV5-1 to TRBJ2-3; 11 bases line up with TRBD2. The sequences come from PBMCs, collected after 24 months of ibrutinib treatment. The receptor comes from a human donor with chronic lymphocytic leukemia. In nucleotides, the CDR3 is TGCGCCAGCAGTCGTAGCGGGAGGGCCGAGGATACGCAGTATTTT. It codes for CASSRSGRAEDTQYF.